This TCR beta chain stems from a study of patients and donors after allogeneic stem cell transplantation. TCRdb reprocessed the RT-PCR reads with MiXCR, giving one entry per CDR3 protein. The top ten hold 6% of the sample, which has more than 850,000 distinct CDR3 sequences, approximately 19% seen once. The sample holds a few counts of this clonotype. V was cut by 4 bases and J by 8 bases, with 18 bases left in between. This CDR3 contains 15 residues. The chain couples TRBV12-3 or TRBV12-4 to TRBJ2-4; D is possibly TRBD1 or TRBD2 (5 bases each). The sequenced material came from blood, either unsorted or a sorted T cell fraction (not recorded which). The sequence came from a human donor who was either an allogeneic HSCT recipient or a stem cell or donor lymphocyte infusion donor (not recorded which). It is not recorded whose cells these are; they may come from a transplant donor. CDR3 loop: CASSSFRDQIDIQYF. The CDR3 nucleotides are TGTGCCAGCAGTTCCTTCAGGGACCAAATAGACATTCAGTACTTC.